One and the same sample provided the 27 T cell receptor beta chains below, sequenced in a study of T-cell memory formation after mild COVID-19. TCRdb processed the 5' RACE reads anew with MiXCR; each CDR3 protein has one entry. The profile shows approximately 300,000 distinct CDR3 sequences, about 15% of them singletons. The sequenced material came from PBMCs or a T cell subset sorted from them (not recorded which). All receptors derive from a man younger than 35 who had mild COVID-19 (a few samples of this study predate the infection). Cell type and time point are not known.

This clonotype appeared a few times. The chain employs TRBV7-2 and TRBJ2-3; D gene unclear. Trimming removed 4 bases from V and 2 bases from J, with 7 bases in between. Germline CDR1 reads SGHTA; CDR2 reads FQGNSA. The CDR3 consists of 13 residues. DNA of the CDR3: TGTGCCAGCAGCTCTTCCTACACAGATACGCAGTATTTT. This encodes CASSSSYTDTQYF.

This clonotype has more than one count but fewer than ten. The chain couples TRBV6-6 to TRBJ2-1, with D tentatively TRBD2 (5 bases). The CDR3 covers 12 residues. Germline CDR1 is MNHNY and CDR2 is SVGAGI (reference sequence). The V end lost 4 bases, the J end lost 7 bases, and 8 bases lay between the germline ends. The CDR3 region is CASSFRENEQFF. The CDR3 DNA is TGTGCCAGCAGTTTCCGGGAAAATGAGCAGTTCTTC.

This chain uses TRBV20-1 with TRBJ2-1; D is unclear. Trimming took 3 bases from V and 6 from J, leaving 9 bases between them. The CDR3 covers 12 residues. The germline CDR1 and CDR2 sequences are DFQATT and SNEGSKA (reference sequence). Written as DNA, the CDR3 is TGCAGTGCTAGTATTCGAGGCAATGAGCAGTTCTTC. This translates into CSASIRGNEQFF.

The rearrangement links TRBV24-1 to TRBJ1-2; TRBD1 matches at 9 bases. CDR3 length equals 12 residues. Germline V lookup: CDR1 KGHDR, CDR2 SFDVKD. V was pared by 5 bases and J by 8 bases, with 2 bases of the junction left unmatched. CDR3 region: CATSVDRGGYTF. CDR3 sequence (DNA): TGTGCCACCAGTGTGGACAGGGGAGGCTACACCTTC.

There are many counts of this clonotype. This sequence joins TRBV7-9 and TRBJ1-5, with a weak D call TRBD1 (6 bases). Trimming left V 4 bases short and J 4 bases short, with 23 bases between. This CDR3 contains 18 residues. CDR1 and CDR2 from the germline V gene are SEHNR and FQNEAQ (reference sequence). The CDR3 sequence is CASSSDPGALGRNQPQHF. In nucleotides, the CDR3 is TGTGCCAGCAGCTCCGATCCGGGGGCGCTTGGAAGGAATCAGCCCCAGCATTTT.

This clonotype was observed a handful of times. This chain joins TRBV7-9 and TRBJ2-5, with D maybe TRBD1 (6 bases). The CDR3 is 15 amino acids. Germline V CDR1 and CDR2: SEHNR, FQNEAQ (reference sequence). V was pared by 6 bases and J by 4 bases, with 18 bases between. The CDR3 loop is CASSFPHRARETQYF. CDR3 DNA sequence: TGTGCCAGCAGTTTTCCCCACAGGGCTCGAGAGACCCAGTACTTC.

The table lists this clonotype with a few counts. The rearrangement links TRBV10-3 to TRBJ1-1; D perhaps matches TRBD1 (5 bases). Looked up from germline, CDR1 is ENHRY and CDR2 is SYGVKD. V lost 3 bases and J lost 1, with 6 bases in between. CDR3 length equals 13 residues. CDR3 loop: CAISDQGNTEAFF. CDR3 DNA: TGTGCCATCAGTGATCAGGGGAACACTGAAGCTTTCTTT.

This clonotype was detected a few times. The rearrangement uses TRBV12-3 or TRBV12-4 and TRBJ2-5; D ambiguous. V was trimmed by 2 bases and J by 3 bases, leaving 10 bases between them. This CDR3 has 14 residues. This chain's CDR3 is CASSLRRSKETQYF. The CDR3 nucleotides read TGTGCCAGCAGTTTACGGCGGTCGAAAGAGACCCAGTACTTC.

This clonotype was observed a handful of times. The chain is built from TRBV6-5 and TRBJ1-5, with 7 bases fitting TRBD1. CDR3 length: 15 amino acids. CDR1 and CDR2 from the germline V gene are MNHEY and SVGAGI. V was clipped by 1 base and J by 7 bases; unmatched bases: 7. CDR3: CASSYLDRPDQPQHF. The CDR3 nucleotides read TGTGCCAGCAGTTACTTGGACAGGCCGGACCAGCCCCAGCATTTT.

The V call is TRBV12-3 or TRBV12-4, the J call TRBJ2-5; 11 bases fit TRBD1. The V and J ends lost 6 bases and 4 bases, in that order; junction bases with no gene match: 7. There are 15 residues in the CDR3. DNA for the CDR3: TGTGCCAGCAGCCCAGGACAGGGGGCTTCAGAGACCCAGTACTTC. It yields the protein CASSPGQGASETQYF.

For the CDR3, the DNA is TGTGCCAGCAGTTACAGGGTCAACTATGGCTACACCTTC. This encodes CASSYRVNYGYTF. V is TRBV6-6 and J is TRBJ1-2, with D uncertain. Trimming took 2 bases from V and 2 from J, leaving 6 bases between them. The CDR3 extends over 13 amino acids. From germline, CDR1 is MNHNY and CDR2 SVGAGI (reference sequence).

The rearrangement joins TRBV28 to TRBJ2-2; D call uncertain. This CDR3 has 13 amino acids. Deletions cut 6 bases from V and 5 bases from J, with 10 bases between. CDR1 and CDR2 (germline): MDHEN, SYDVKM. The CDR3 DNA is TGTGCCAGCAGGTACCTAGTGACCGGGGAGCTGTTTTTT. It is translated as CASRYLVTGELFF.

The sample holds a few counts of this clonotype. The DNA of the CDR3 is TGTGCCAGCTCAAGCTCCGAGGGCGGAGCCTACGAGCAGTACGTC. Translated: CASSSSEGGAYEQYV. The chain couples TRBV18 to TRBJ2-7; perhaps TRBD2 as D (5 bases). The CDR3 sequence is 15 residues long. In germline, CDR1 is KGHSH, CDR2 LQKENI. V was cut by 5 bases and J by 2 bases, with 16 bases left in between.

This clonotype was seen only a few times. The CDR3 here is CASTGGGLVYNEQFF. CDR3 nucleotides: TGTGCCAGCACTGGGGGGGGGCTCGTATACAATGAGCAGTTCTTC. This chain joins TRBV7-9 and TRBJ2-1; D perhaps matches TRBD2 (7 bases). Trimming removed 7 bases at V and 4 bases at J, with 17 bases between. The CDR3 loop spans 15 amino acids. Germline CDR1 and CDR2: SEHNR and FQNEAQ (reference sequence).

The gene calls are TRBV20-1 and TRBJ2-1; 9 bases fit TRBD2. Germline CDR1 reads DFQATT; CDR2 reads SNEGSKA (reference sequence). CDR3 length equals 17 residues. Trimming at V came to 6 bases and at J to 0 bases, leaving 12 bases not matched to a gene. This chain's CDR3 is CSAKTSGYISSYNEQFF. CDR3 sequence (DNA): TGCAGTGCCAAGACTAGCGGCTACATAAGCTCCTACAATGAGCAGTTCTTC.

In this sample, this clonotype turned up a few times. The V and J genes are TRBV6-6 and TRBJ1-4, with D tentatively TRBD1 (6 bases). The CDR3 runs to 14 residues. V lost 0 bases and J 7 bases, leaving 9 bases between the germline ends. Germline loops: CDR1 MNHNY, CDR2 SVGAGI (reference sequence). CDR3 sequence (DNA): TGTGCCAGCAGTTACTCTCTAGGGGGTGAAAAACTGTTTTTT. Encoded protein: CASSYSLGGEKLFF.

This clonotype was counted between two and nine times. This chain uses TRBV7-6 with TRBJ2-7; D remains unclear. The ends were cut back, 5 bases at V and 3 bases at J, with 11 bases in the middle. The CDR3 extends over 13 amino acids. CDR1 is SGHVS, CDR2 FNYEAQ, per germline. The CDR3 protein is CASSHTDGYEQYF. The CDR3 region has the DNA TGTGCCAGCAGCCATACGGACGGCTACGAGCAGTACTTC.

In its sample, this clonotype was seen a few times. V usage is TRBV5-6 and J usage is TRBJ2-5; D ambiguous. The germline V gene has CDR1 SGHDT and CDR2 YYEEEE. V lost 4 bases and J 1 base, leaving 11 bases between the germline ends. CDR3 length: 14 residues. CDR3 nucleotide sequence: TGTGCCAGCAGCGACACCCGGAGCCAAGAGACCCAGTACTTC. It translates to CASSDTRSQETQYF.

This clonotype came up many times. The chain uses TRBV7-2 and TRBJ1-3; D unresolved. There are 12 residues in the CDR3. Germline loops: CDR1 SGHTA, CDR2 FQGNSA. The V end lost 6 bases, the J end lost 8 bases, and 11 bases lay between the germline ends. The CDR3 coding sequence is TGTGCCAGCAGGCTCGAGGGCGACACCATATATTTT. Amino acid sequence: CASRLEGDTIYF.

The table lists this clonotype with a few counts. The J gene is TRBJ1-1, the V gene TRBV7-8, with D maybe TRBD1 (5 bases). Trimming cost V 3 bases and J 4 bases, with 12 bases left between them. CDR1 and CDR2 (germline): SGHVS, FQNEAQ. The CDR3 is 14 residues long. This chain's CDR3 is CASSLYWGGTEAFF. CDR3 DNA sequence: TGTGCCAGCAGCTTGTACTGGGGGGGCACTGAAGCTTTCTTT. Combining the CDR3 with reference TRBV7-8 and TRBJ1-1 gives the whole variable domain GAGVSQSPRYKVAKRGQDVALRCDPISGHVSLFWYQQALGQGPEFLTYFQNEAQLDKSGLPSDRFFAERPEGSVSTLKIQRTQQEDSAVYLCASSLYWGGTEAFFGQGTRLTVV.

The V and J genes are TRBV9 and TRBJ1-5; TRBD1 might be the D (5 bases). The V end was cut by 0 bases, the J end by 3 bases, with 7 bases between. This CDR3 is 14 amino acids long. Per germline, CDR1 SGDLS and CDR2 YYNGEE. The CDR3 sequence: CASSVGGNNQPQHF. CDR3 nucleotide sequence: TGTGCCAGCAGCGTAGGGGGGAACAATCAGCCCCAGCATTTT.

This clonotype was seen a few times. The chain recombines TRBV27 with TRBJ1-1, with D possibly TRBD1 on 6 matching bases. Trimming left V 6 bases short and J 4 bases short, with 21 bases between. The CDR3 is made up of 16 amino acids. Looked up from germline, CDR1 is MNHEY and CDR2 is SMNVEV (reference sequence). The CDR3 nucleotides are TGTGCCAGCAGGCTAAGAGGGAGGGGGGGAGGCACTGAAGCTTTCTTT. Amino acids: CASRLRGRGGGTEAFF.

The chain recombines TRBV28 with TRBJ2-2, with TRBD2 identical over 10 bases. From germline, CDR1 is MDHEN and CDR2 SYDVKM. The ends lost 2 bases at V and 1 base at J; junction bases unmatched: 10. The CDR3 consists of 19 residues. CDR3 bases: TGTGCCAGCAGTTTAATTCCAGCGGGGGGGCCAAGGAACACCGGGGAGCTGTTTTTT. This encodes CASSLIPAGGPRNTGELFF.

There are a few counts of this clonotype. The rearrangement links TRBV6-5 to TRBJ1-1; 11 bases fit TRBD1. The germline V gene has CDR1 MNHEY and CDR2 SVGAGI. Germline trimming cut 6 bases from V and 3 bases from J; bases unmatched to any gene: 6. The CDR3 has 15 residues. The CDR3 coding sequence is TGTGCCAGCAGAGGACAGGGGGCAACTGACACTGAAGCTTTCTTT. Amino acids: CASRGQGATDTEAFF.

The chain employs TRBV7-2 and TRBJ1-1, with TRBD1 as a possible D gene (6 bases). CDR1 is SGHTA and CDR2 is FQGNSA in the germline V gene. The V end lost 8 bases, the J end lost 3 bases, and 16 bases lay between the germline ends. The CDR3 is made up of 14 amino acids. The CDR3 loop reads CASLRGGGDTEAFF. DNA for the CDR3: TGTGCCAGCCTGAGAGGGGGAGGGGACACTGAAGCTTTCTTT.

V is TRBV3-1 and J is TRBJ2-2; the D gene is possibly TRBD2 (5 bases). V was clipped by 4 bases and J by 5 bases, with 20 bases between them. Germline CDR1 reads LGHDT; CDR2 reads YNNKEL (reference sequence). The CDR3 spans 17 residues. The CDR3 reads CASSPPRRHRGTGELFF. As DNA, the CDR3 is TGTGCCAGCAGCCCTCCCCGTCGACACCGGGGAACCGGGGAGCTGTTTTTT.

This clonotype was seen once. The chain couples TRBV30 to TRBJ1-6; D is perhaps TRBD1 (5 bases). CDR1 and CDR2 (germline): GTSNPN, SVGIG (reference sequence). This CDR3 is built from 20 residues. Between the trimmed V and J ends, which lost 2 bases and 9 bases, there was a span of 32 bases. CDR3 bases: TGTGCCTGGAGTCATGCTGGCCGGATCTCTGGGGCAACTTGGGGTTCACCCCTCCACTTT. It specifies CAWSHAGRISGATWGSPLHF.